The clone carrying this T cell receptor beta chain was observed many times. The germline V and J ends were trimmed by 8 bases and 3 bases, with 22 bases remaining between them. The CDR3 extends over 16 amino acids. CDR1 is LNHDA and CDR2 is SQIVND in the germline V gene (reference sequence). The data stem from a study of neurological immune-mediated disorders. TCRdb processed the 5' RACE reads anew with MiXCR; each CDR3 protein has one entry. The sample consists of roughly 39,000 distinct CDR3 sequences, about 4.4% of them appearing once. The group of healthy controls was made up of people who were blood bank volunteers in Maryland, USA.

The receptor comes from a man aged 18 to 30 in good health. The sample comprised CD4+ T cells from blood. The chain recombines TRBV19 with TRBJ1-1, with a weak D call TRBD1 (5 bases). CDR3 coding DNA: TGTGCCAGTGAGAGTACCCCGGGGCAGATCCACACTGAAGCTTTCTTT. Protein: CASESTPGQIHTEAFF.